This is a list of T cell receptor beta chains from one sample in a study of beta chain features in type 1 diabetes. Repertoires were generated with immunoSEQ multiplex PCR, while TCRdb's copy carries only in-frame clones and drops some. The data contain roughly 730,000 clones, around an eighth of them singletons. The sequenced sample consisted of naive CD4+ T cells from blood. All receptors come from a young man with type 1 diabetes. Each CDR3 is given with its conserved first and last residue. A D gene is named only where the DNA matches it firmly. The size entry is marked missing in some rows and otherwise reads once, few, many or a size class.

J gene: TRBJ1-1
D gene: NA
CDR3 length: 12
V gene: TRBV30
clone size: few
CDR3 DNA: TGTGCCTGGAGTGTAGTAGGGTCGGAAGCTTTCTTT
CDR3 protein: CAWSVVGSEAFF

J gene: TRBJ1-2
D gene: NA
CDR3 length: 14
V gene: TRBV9
clone size: NA
CDR3 DNA: TGTGCCAGCAGCCGGGACACCGGACCCTATGGCTACACCTTC
CDR3 protein: CASSRDTGPYGYTF

J gene: TRBJ2-2
D gene: NA
CDR3 length: 14
V gene: TRBV19
clone size: few
CDR3 DNA: TGTGCCATTCAGACGGCTACGAACACCGGGGAGCTGTTTTTT
CDR3 protein: CAIQTATNTGELFF

J gene: TRBJ2-7
D gene: NA
CDR3 length: 18
V gene: TRBV27
clone size: NA
CDR3 DNA: TGTGCCAGCAGTTTCCTACCCAGCCGGGACACTAGGACCTACGAGCAGTACTTC
CDR3 protein: CASSFLPSRDTRTYEQYF

J gene: TRBJ1-1
D gene: NA
CDR3 length: 15
V gene: TRBV7-2
clone size: NA
CDR3 DNA: TGTGCCAGCAGCTCCCTGGACAGTGTTAGCACTGAAGCTTTCTTT
CDR3 protein: CASSSLDSVSTEAFF

J gene: TRBJ2-5
D gene: TRBD2
CDR3 length: 15
V gene: TRBV10-1
clone size: NA
CDR3 DNA: TGCGCCAGCAGCCCCGGACTAGCGGGCCAAGAGACCCAGTACTTC
CDR3 protein: CASSPGLAGQETQYF

J gene: TRBJ1-1
D gene: NA
CDR3 length: 13
V gene: TRBV18
clone size: NA
CDR3 DNA: TGTGCCAGCTTACCTTTGGATGGCACTGAAGCTTTCTTT
CDR3 protein: CASLPLDGTEAFF

J gene: TRBJ2-7
D gene: NA
CDR3 length: 14
V gene: TRBV6-6
clone size: NA
CDR3 DNA: TGTGCCAGCAGCCCGGACAGTGGACCTTACGAGCAGTACTTC
CDR3 protein: CASSPDSGPYEQYF

J gene: TRBJ2-5
D gene: NA
CDR3 length: 11
V gene: TRBV29-1
clone size: few
CDR3 DNA: TGCAGCGTTGAATTGGTGGAGACCCAGTACTTC
CDR3 protein: CSVELVETQYF

J gene: TRBJ2-1
D gene: NA
CDR3 length: 15
V gene: TRBV7-8
clone size: few
CDR3 DNA: TGTGCCAGCAGCCCACACCGGGACCGAACCAATGAGCAGTTCTTC
CDR3 protein: CASSPHRDRTNEQFF

J gene: TRBJ1-1
D gene: NA
CDR3 length: 15
V gene: TRBV5-1
clone size: few
CDR3 DNA: TGCGCCAGCAGCTTTGCAGGGTTGGAGAACACTGAAGCTTTCTTT
CDR3 protein: CASSFAGLENTEAFF